A single sample gave rise to the 16 T cell receptor beta chains below, sequenced in a study of blood T cell repertoires in COVID-19. Using immunoSEQ multiplex PCR, the repertoire was profiled, and TCRdb retains in-frame clones only, with some absent. The sample contains 350,000 to 450,000 clones, just over 90% of which appear only once. The sample consisted of PBMCs or T cells enriched from blood (not recorded which). These receptor sequences come from a woman between 40 and 55 years old who had been exposed to COVID-19.

The CDR3 bases are TGTGCCAGCAGCCTGGGACACGCGAACACCGGGGAGCTGTTTTTT. It is translated as CASSLGHANTGELFF. The genes are TRBV3-1 (or the pseudogene TRBV3-2) and TRBJ2-2, with D possibly matching TRBD1 (6 bases). The CDR3 totals 15 residues. V was pared by 4 bases and J by 0 bases, with 9 bases between. The germline V gene encodes CDR1 LGHDT and CDR2 YNNKEL (reference sequence).

The chain links TRBV2 to TRBJ1-5, with D tentatively TRBD1 (6 bases). Germline CDR1 reads SNHLY; CDR2 reads FYNNEI. This CDR3 has 14 amino acids. Deletions cut 7 bases from V and 7 bases from J, with 17 bases between. The CDR3 DNA reads as TGTGCCAGCACCGAAGGGGGTTTCTGGCAGCCCCAGCATTTT. Its protein product is CASTEGGFWQPQHF. The entire variable domain, with the rest obtained from reference TRBV2 and TRBJ1-5, is as follows: EPEVTQTPSHQVTQMGQEVILRCVPISNHLYFYWYRQILGQKVEFLVSFYNNEISEKSEIFDDQFSVERPDGSNFTLKIRSTKLEDSAMYFCASTEGGFWQPQHFGDGTRLSIL.

This clone has a single count. V gene TRBV18 combines with J gene TRBJ2-7; 9 nucleotides match TRBD1. The CDR3 is 17 amino acids. The trim removed 4 bases at V and 6 bases at J, leaving 16 bases unmatched. Germline CDR1 KGHSH, CDR2 LQKENI. CDR3 region: CASSRFGQGKVIGEQYF. Here the CDR3 DNA reads TGTGCCAGCTCACGATTCGGACAGGGGAAGGTAATCGGCGAGCAGTACTTC.

This clone occurred once. The chain combines TRBV30 with TRBJ2-7, with D perhaps matching TRBD2 (5 bases). V lost 5 bases, J lost 1 base, and 6 bases lay in between. The CDR3 extends over 11 amino acids. The V gene's germline CDR1 is GTSNPN and CDR2 SVGIG (reference sequence). CDR3 residues: CAWSGSYEQYF. The CDR3 DNA is TGTGCCTGGTCGGGGTCCTACGAGCAGTACTTC. Supplemented by reference TRBV30 and TRBJ2-7, the full variable domain reads SQTIHQWPATLVQPVGSPLSLECTVEGTSNPNLYWYRQAAGRGLQLLFYSVGIGQISSEVPQNLSASRPQDRQFILSSKKLLLSDSGFYLCAWSGSYEQYFGPGTRLTVT.

The rearrangement uses TRBV30 and TRBJ2-3, with D unclear. Germline-derived CDR1 and CDR2 are GTSNPN and SVGIG (reference sequence). The CDR3 spans 13 residues. Trimming stripped 0 bases from V and 6 bases from J, with 10 bases between. DNA for the CDR3: TGTGCCTGGAGTGTACCCCCCGGTGATACGCAGTATTTT. Translation gives CAWSVPPGDTQYF.

The gene calls are TRBV9 and TRBJ1-2; no reliable D call. V lost 2 bases and J 7 bases, leaving 12 bases between the germline ends. Germline V lookup: CDR1 SGDLS, CDR2 YYNGEE. The CDR3 has 13 amino acids. CDR3 in DNA: TGTGCCAGCAGCGTCCCCCTAGGAGGTGGCTACACCTTC. Translating gives CASSVPLGGGYTF.

The CDR3, as DNA: TGTGCTAGTGGTGGACAGGGTCATTCACCCCTCCACTTT. Encoded protein: CASGGQGHSPLHF. The chain combines TRBV12-5 with TRBJ1-6, with TRBD1 matching 8 bases. The length of the CDR3 is 13 residues. The germline gives CDR1 LGHNT, CDR2 FRNRAP. J lost 8 bases, V lost 5 bases, and 2 bases had no gene match.

V usage is TRBV3-1 (or the pseudogene TRBV3-2) and J usage is TRBJ1-4; TRBD1 is a possible D gene (5 bases). The CDR3 is 13 residues long. Trimming left V 6 bases short and J 10 bases short, with 15 bases between. The germline V gene encodes CDR1 LGHDT and CDR2 YNNKEL (reference sequence). CDR3 sequence: CASSLKIQGKLFF. The CDR3, as DNA: TGTGCCAGCAGTCTCAAGATCCAGGGAAAACTGTTTTTT.

The chain has TRBV6-5 and TRBJ1-1; a weak D match, TRBD1 (6 bases). Trimming took 2 bases from V and 0 from J, leaving 13 bases between them. The germline gives CDR1 MNHEY, CDR2 SVGAGI. The CDR3 runs 16 residues. Written as DNA, the CDR3 is TGTGCCAGCAGTTACACCGGGACACCAATGAACACTGAAGCTTTCTTT. Residues: CASSYTGTPMNTEAFF.

The chain carries TRBV9 and TRBJ2-1, with TRBD1 as a possible D gene (6 bases). This CDR3 spans 12 amino acids. Germline V gene data show CDR1 as SGDLS and CDR2 as YYNGEE. The V end was cut by 4 bases, the J end by 9 bases, with 11 bases between. This chain's CDR3 is CASSPGASEQFF. The CDR3 nucleotides are TGTGCCAGCAGCCCAGGGGCTAGTGAGCAGTTCTTC.

The DNA for the CDR3 is TGTGCCAGCAGTTCCTCCGGCGGGAGGGCCTACGAGCAGTACTTC. Protein product: CASSSSGGRAYEQYF. This chain uses TRBV6-2 or TRBV6-3 with TRBJ2-7; TRBD2 aligns across 9 bases. V lost 4 bases and J lost 2; bases outside the gene matches: 6. Germline V lookup: CDR1 MNHEY, CDR2 SVGEGT. The CDR3 consists of 15 residues.

The chain couples TRBV2 to TRBJ1-1; TRBD1 matches 10 bases. Germline CDR1 SNHLY, CDR2 FYNNEI. CDR3 length: 12 amino acids. The CDR3: CAGTGANTEAFF. Here the CDR3 DNA reads TGTGCAGGGACAGGGGCGAACACTGAAGCTTTCTTT.

This clone was seen just once. The V gene is TRBV29-1, the J gene TRBJ2-1, with 12 bases matching TRBD2. Germline V CDR1 and CDR2: SQVTM, ANQGSEA. V was clipped by 4 bases and J by 7 bases; unmatched bases: 5. The CDR3 is made up of 14 amino acids. CDR3 loop: CSVVGTSGSNEQFF. Written as DNA, the CDR3 is TGCAGCGTTGTCGGGACTAGCGGGTCAAATGAGCAGTTCTTC.

The gene calls are TRBV6-5 and TRBJ1-2, with D unresolved. The V end lost 8 bases, the J end lost 4 bases, and 17 bases lay between the germline ends. The CDR3 consists of 14 residues. Germline loops: CDR1 MNHEY, CDR2 SVGAGI. DNA of the CDR3: TGTGCCAGCCAGTCGCCGGGTCCCAGCTATGGCTACACCTTC. This gives the protein CASQSPGPSYGYTF.

The chain links TRBV11-3 to TRBJ2-1; 9 positions agree with TRBD2. The CDR3 loop spans 18 amino acids. V dropped 5 bases and J dropped 2; count of bases not matched to a gene: 13. The V gene's germline CDR1 is SGHNT and CDR2 YENEEA. The CDR3 sequence: CASSQRAGGRSPYNEQFF. CDR3 sequence (DNA): TGTGCCAGCAGCCAACGGGCGGGAGGGCGGAGTCCCTACAATGAGCAGTTCTTC.

The table lists this clone with a count of one. The chain joins TRBV10-3 to TRBJ1-1, with 9 bases fitting TRBD1. Germline CDR1 is ENHRY and CDR2 is SYGVKD. The CDR3 runs to 14 residues. V lost 6 bases and J lost 6; bases outside the gene matches: 8. The CDR3 spells CAIRPGQGYAEAFF. The CDR3 nucleotides read TGTGCCATCAGACCGGGACAGGGATATGCTGAAGCTTTCTTT.